This TCR beta chain stems from a study of T cells in Graves' hyperthyroidism and ophthalmopathy. Study-level results: The blood repertoire included most of the expanded thyroid clonotypes above 0.001.

TCR beta CDR3 region amplification was performed from RNA transcripts. TCR CDR3 underwent first-round RT-PCR with the HTBI primer set. TCRdb ran MiXCR on the multiplex PCR reads and lists one entry per CDR3 protein. Of approximately 600,000 distinct CDR3 sequences listed, 14% to 15% are singletons. This clonotype was counted many times. Its antigen is not identified. The CDR3 is made up of 15 amino acids. The V end lost 4 bases, the J end lost 5 bases, and 17 bases lay between the germline ends. The sequenced sample consisted of blood. The chain combines TRBV12-3 or TRBV12-4 with TRBJ2-5, with D possibly TRBD2 on 7 matching bases. The TCR was taken from a middle-aged woman with Graves' ophthalmopathy. The CDR3 region is CASSYGLGGTETQYF. CDR3 in DNA: TGTGCCAGCAGTTACGGACTAGGGGGGACCGAGACCCAGTACTTC.